This T cell receptor beta chain originates from a study of blood T cell repertoires in COVID-19. Turning to the study itself: The samples span acute and convalescent COVID-19 from the United States, Italy and Spain. The analysed material was cDNA or gDNA that came from T cells, B-cell-depleted T cells, or PBMCs.

Per the original data handling: Reference gene primers were amplified, and this amplification served to estimate nucleated cell counts. Clones were read by immunoSEQ multiplex PCR, and TCRdb kept only the in-frame ones, dropping some. The V and J calls and clone size are taken from that table; D and trimming were inferred from the DNA. The table lists about 190,000 clones, over 70% of them singletons. This CDR3 is 17 amino acids long. Germline V gene sequence: CDR1 KGHSH, CDR2 LQKENI. V lost 3 bases and J lost 1; bases outside the gene matches: 8. The chain couples TRBV18 to TRBJ2-3; 9 positions agree with TRBD2. The source is a man aged 50 or older with active or convalescent COVID-19. Sequenced material: peripheral blood. The CDR3 loop reads CASSPPGSGSGTDTQYF. CDR3 DNA sequence: TGTGCCAGCTCACCTCCTGGTAGCGGGAGCGGCACAGATACGCAGTATTTT.